The 16 T cell receptor beta chains below all came from one sample that was sequenced in a study of blood T cell repertoires in COVID-19 (dated by TCRdb to the early 2020s). Library creation used the immunoSEQ multiplex PCR assay. TCRdb provides this immuneACCESS table in a form limited to in-frame rearrangements. Some clones are lacking; in checked studies, under half of them reflect an unresolved V gene, and why the rest are absent is not known. The sample contains roughly 100,000 clones, approximately 90% of them found a single time. Around 3.1% of the sample is held by the ten biggest clonotypes. Sequencing input: peripheral blood. Every receptor here comes from a man aged 50 to 60 in a cohort sampled during active COVID-19.

The J gene is TRBJ1-3, the V gene TRBV5-3; D is uncertain. TRBV5-3 is identified as an open reading frame with a role that is uncertain. Trimming removed 1 base at V and 0 bases at J, with 8 bases between. This CDR3 is 15 amino acids long. The CDR3 DNA is TGTGCCAGAAGCTTGTTGCGGGGCTCTGGAAACACCATATATTTT. This sequence encodes CARSLLRGSGNTIYF.

V gene TRBV5-1 combines with J gene TRBJ2-7; D unclear. This CDR3 is 13 amino acids long. Trimming removed 2 bases from V and 2 bases from J, with 8 bases in between. Germline V gene sequence: CDR1 SGHRS, CDR2 YFSETQ. CDR3 in DNA: TGCGCCAGCAGCTTCCCGGTGACCTACGAGCAGTACTTC. Translation gives CASSFPVTYEQYF.

The chain combines TRBV7-9 with TRBJ1-3, with a possible D match to TRBD1 (6 bases). Deletions cut 0 bases from V and 0 bases from J, with 9 bases between. This CDR3 region has 16 residues. Germline V gene data show CDR1 as SEHNR and CDR2 as FQNEAQ (reference sequence). The CDR3 DNA follows: TGTGCCAGCAGCTTAGCGGGCAGGGGCTCTGGAAACACCATATATTTT. It encodes CASSLAGRGSGNTIYF.

The V call is TRBV27, the J call TRBJ2-7, with TRBD2 identical over 7 bases. Trimming removed 9 bases from V and 2 bases from J; junction bases left unmatched: 13. The CDR3 spans 15 residues. The V gene's germline CDR1 is MNHEY and CDR2 SMNVEV (reference sequence). CDR3 sequence reads: CASRRGKGLTYEQYF. The CDR3 DNA is TGTGCCAGTCGGCGGGGGAAGGGCTTAACCTACGAGCAGTACTTC.

This chain joins TRBV5-4 and TRBJ2-5; TRBD2 agrees at 12 bases. The CDR3 runs to 15 residues. J lost 4 bases, V lost 4 bases, and 5 bases had no gene match. In germline, CDR1 is SGHNT, CDR2 YYREEE (reference sequence). The CDR3: CASSPRTSGVETQYF. The DNA of the CDR3 is TGTGCCAGCAGCCCGAGGACTAGCGGGGTAGAGACCCAGTACTTC. Full variable domain (remainder filled in from reference TRBV5-4 and TRBJ2-5): ETGVTQSPTHLIKTRGQQVTLRCSSQSGHNTVSWYQQALGQGPQFIFQYYREEENGRGNFPPRFSGLQFPNYSSELNVNALELDDSALYLCASSPRTSGVETQYFGPGTRLLVL.

The J gene is TRBJ1-1, the V gene TRBV4-2; 8 bases are shared with TRBD1. Trimming at V came to 2 bases and at J to 7 bases, leaving 12 bases not matched to a gene. This CDR3 comprises 16 residues. Looked up from germline, CDR1 is LGHNA and CDR2 is YNFKEQ. This CDR3 reads CASSQSGQGMGYEAFF. CDR3 nucleotide sequence: TGTGCCAGCAGCCAATCTGGACAGGGTATGGGCTATGAAGCTTTCTTT.

This clone has only one observation. The chain has TRBV6-5 and TRBJ1-2, with 10 nucleotides matching TRBD1. The CDR3 is 13 amino acids. CDR1 is MNHEY, CDR2 SVGAGI, per germline. The trim removed 6 bases at V and 7 bases at J, leaving 5 bases unmatched. In DNA, the CDR3 is TGTGCCAGCAGAGAGGACAGGGGGGCTGGCTACACCTTC. Translated: CASREDRGAGYTF.

This clone is a singleton in its sample. The chain has TRBV19 and TRBJ1-1, with TRBD1 matching over 9 bases. The CDR3 spans 13 residues. Germline V gene lookup returns CDR1 LNHDA and CDR2 SQIVND (reference sequence). The V gene end was trimmed by 2 bases and the J gene end by 10 bases; junction bases not matched to a gene: 5. CDR3 in amino acids: CASSIPGTGRAFF. The CDR3 bases are TGTGCCAGTAGTATACCGGGGACAGGGAGAGCTTTCTTT.

This clone was detected once. The rearrangement links TRBV3-1 (or the pseudogene TRBV3-2) to TRBJ2-1, with 7 bases that match TRBD1. This CDR3 contains 14 residues. Germline CDR1 is LGHDT and CDR2 is YNNKEL (reference sequence). V lost 4 bases and J lost 7; bases outside the gene matches: 7. The CDR3 sequence: CASSPTGLRNEQFF. CDR3 coding DNA: TGTGCCAGCAGCCCGACAGGGCTCCGAAATGAGCAGTTCTTC.

This clone was counted a single time. The V call is TRBV7-2, the J call TRBJ2-1; D perhaps matches TRBD2 (5 bases). The germline V gene has CDR1 SGHTA and CDR2 FQGNSA. V lost 5 bases and J 10 bases, leaving 15 bases between the germline ends. The CDR3 loop spans 13 amino acids. CDR3 in DNA: TGTGCCAGCAGCGATCCCGGGGTCGTGGAGCAGTTCTTC. This translates into CASSDPGVVEQFF.

The rearrangement uses TRBV28 and TRBJ1-2; a weak D match, TRBD1 (5 bases). The CDR3 is 14 residues long. The V gene's germline CDR1 is MDHEN and CDR2 SYDVKM. V lost 2 bases and J 8 bases, leaving 15 bases between the germline ends. CDR3 in amino acids: CASSLSLQGKGYTF. The CDR3 bases are TGTGCCAGCAGTTTAAGTCTCCAGGGAAAGGGCTACACCTTC.

The V call is TRBV5-1, the J call TRBJ1-1; D possibly corresponds to TRBD1 (6 bases). V was cut by 1 base and J by 4 bases, with 11 bases left in between. Germline CDR1 is SGHRS and CDR2 is YFSETQ. The CDR3 consists of 14 residues. CDR3 amino acids: CASSLIQGSTEAFF. The CDR3, as DNA: TGCGCCAGCAGCTTGATTCAGGGGAGCACTGAAGCTTTCTTT. Supplemented by reference TRBV5-1 and TRBJ1-1, the full variable domain reads KAGVTQTPRYLIKTRGQQVTLSCSPISGHRSVSWYQQTPGQGLQFLFEYFSETQRNKGNFPGRFSGRQFSNSRSEMNVSTLELGDSALYLCASSLIQGSTEAFFGQGTRLTVV.

The V and J genes are TRBV15 and TRBJ2-5, with 8 bases that match TRBD1. V trimming: 2 bases; J trimming: 5 bases; junction bases outside the gene matches: 7. The length of the CDR3 is 15 residues. The V gene's germline CDR1 is LNHNV and CDR2 YYDKDF (reference sequence). In DNA form, the CDR3 reads TGTGCCACCAGCAGACAGGGGGCGCCGGGGGAGACCCAGTACTTC. It yields the protein CATSRQGAPGETQYF.

Concerning this clone itself: It is unclear where the CDR3 begins or ends on the DNA, so no DNA is shown, and the CDR3 is as TCRdb lists it. This chain uses TRBV21-1 with TRBJ2-7; the table's D gene call, TRBD2, was not cross checked with the DNA. TRBV21-1 is classified as a pseudogene. Termini included, the CDR3 measures 16 amino acids. CDR3 loop: CASSKVGEGTSYEQYF.

The chain employs TRBV6-6 and TRBJ2-7, with a weak D call TRBD1 (6 bases). V was cut by 0 bases and J by 4 bases, with 13 bases left in between. This CDR3 contains 15 residues. Germline V gene lookup returns CDR1 MNHNY and CDR2 SVGAGI (reference sequence). CDR3 in DNA: TGTGCCAGCAGTTACTCGATATCACAGGGATACGAGCAGTACTTC. This codes for CASSYSISQGYEQYF.

This chain uses TRBV5-6 with TRBJ2-7, with 7 bases lining up with TRBD2. This CDR3 contains 12 residues. The V and J ends lost 4 bases and 5 bases, in that order; junction bases with no gene match: 3. The germline CDR1 and CDR2 sequences are SGHDT and YYEEEE. The CDR3 here is CASSRLAHEQYV. The DNA of the CDR3 is TGTGCCAGCAGCCGACTAGCCCACGAGCAGTACGTC.